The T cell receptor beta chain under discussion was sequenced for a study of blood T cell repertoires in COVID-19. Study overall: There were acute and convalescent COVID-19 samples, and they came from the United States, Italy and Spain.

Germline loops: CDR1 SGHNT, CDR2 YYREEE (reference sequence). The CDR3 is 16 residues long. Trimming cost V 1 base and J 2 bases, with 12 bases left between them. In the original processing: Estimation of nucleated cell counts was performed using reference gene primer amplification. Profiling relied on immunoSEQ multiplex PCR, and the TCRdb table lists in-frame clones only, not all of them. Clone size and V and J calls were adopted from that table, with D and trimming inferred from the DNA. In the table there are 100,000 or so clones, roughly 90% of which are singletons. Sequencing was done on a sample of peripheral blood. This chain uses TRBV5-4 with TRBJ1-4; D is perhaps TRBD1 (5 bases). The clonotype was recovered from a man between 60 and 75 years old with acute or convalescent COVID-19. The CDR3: CASSLRQGGTNEKLFF. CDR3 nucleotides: TGTGCCAGCAGCTTGAGGCAGGGTGGGACTAATGAAAAACTGTTTTTT.